This section outlines one TCR beta chain sequence together with its context. Its antigen is as yet unknown. The germline CDR1 and CDR2 sequences are SEHNR and FQNEAQ (reference sequence). The CDR3 contains 16 residues. The V gene end was trimmed by 4 bases and the J gene end by 4 bases; junction bases not matched to a gene: 10. CD4+CD25+CD127- Tregs, CD4+CD25- non-Tregs, CD4 and CD8 cells were sorted. This entry belongs to a study of Tregs in tolerant kidney transplant recipients. Regarding the study as a whole: In tolerant patients, donor-specific Tregs outgrew total Tregs, suggesting antigen-driven expansion. Biological reproducibility was not directly addressed in this study.

TCRdb keeps only in-frame clones here, not all; method: immunoSEQ multiplex PCR. The table shows 55,000 to 80,000 clones, with 98% occurring only once. This sequence was found in a human donor who received a combined kidney and bone marrow transplant. The specimen comprised Tregs from blood, sampled before the transplant. J is TRBJ2-1 and V is TRBV7-9, with 7 bases identical to TRBD1. The CDR3 reads CASSSSGTVTYNEQFF. The CDR3 nucleotides read TGTGCCAGCAGCTCATCCGGGACAGTTACTTACAATGAGCAGTTCTTC. Full variable domain (rest looked up from reference TRBV7-9 and TRBJ2-1): DTGVSQNPRHKITKRGQNVTFRCDPISEHNRLYWYRQTLGQGPEFLTYFQNEAQLEKSRLLSDRFSAERPKGSFSTLEIQRTEQGDSAMYLCASSSSGTVTYNEQFFGPGTRLTVL.